The sequence of this TCR beta chain was determined in a study of cytotoxic CD8 clonotypes in ibrutinib-treated CLL. Study summary: IGHV unmutated 17 to 18; relapsed/refractory approximately 10; treatment-naive around 14.

This table comes from immunoSEQ multiplex PCR, and its TCRdb copy is limited to in-frame clones, with some not included. The table records some 140,000 clones, 85% to 95% of them present only once. From germline, CDR1 is MDHEN and CDR2 SYDVKM. J was trimmed by 1 base and V by 5 bases; bases with no gene match: 0. The CDR3 runs to 13 residues. Sequencing used PBMCs, obtained after 12 months of ibrutinib treatment. The TCR comes from a human donor with chronic lymphocytic leukemia. The chain has TRBV28 and TRBJ2-3; TRBD2 matches at 7 bases. CDR3 amino acids: CASSTSGTDTQYF. The CDR3 DNA is TGTGCCAGCAGTACTAGCGGCACAGATACGCAGTATTTT.